Sequencing of this T cell receptor (beta chain) was carried out in a study of cytomegalovirus exposure and HLA in healthy donors (dated by TCRdb to about 2017). Some background on the complete study: In an earlier analysis of around 540 of the donors, approximately 300 Gb of sequence data and just under 120 million unique TCR beta sequences from about 190 million T cells were reported. About 330 gigabases of sequencing data and 91 million or so unique TCR sequences made up an early release that covered some 640 HLA-typed donors. Of the roughly 390 genotyped donors, less than 85% were placed in the genetic ancestry cluster associated with self-reported Caucasian donors. The study aimed to test whether signatures of past pathogen exposure could be identified by cataloging public T cell receptors. Using immunosequencing, the study profiled T cell repertoires from 666 subjects and related those repertoires to cytomegalovirus serostatus. In addition to the first cohort of 666 subjects, a separate validation cohort of approximately 130 different subjects was used. To predict cytomegalovirus infection status, the study combined high-throughput TCR immunosequencing, statistical association of individual TCRs with disease status, and machine learning. To study patterns of TCR occurrence, a later analysis re-analyzed previously published TCR beta repertoires from 600 to 750 donors and added high-resolution HLA genotyping. Rather than using new phenotypic data, the later analysis identified candidate immune exposures from TCR beta sequences and from how often those sequences occurred across donors. An earlier analysis of approximately 630 of the donors applied high-throughput TCR beta sequencing to assess whether each TCR beta V gene segment acted as functional or pseudogenic. Donor age, sex, ethnicity and CMV serostatus were compiled alongside the repertoire data. In a later genetic analysis, genome-wide SNP genotypes for about three fifths of the 666 donors were used, and that subset was treated as a discovery cohort. Every discovery cohort repertoire had been produced on one sequencing platform. Both class I and class II loci were covered by HLA typing, at four-digit resolution. Typing coverage varied by locus: about 629-640 donors for A, B, C, DRB1 and DQB1; around 560 for DQA1; 600 to 610 for DPA1; about 450 for DPB1. Because of strong linkage in the cohort, five DR-DQ haplotypes were treated as single units for association and clustering. On average, 235,054 unique TCR beta nucleotide sequences were sequenced per donor among a few hundred genotyped donors of the cohort, with 15% to 20% of those sequences being non-productive.

The cohort comprised around 690 healthy bone marrow donors. At the time of sampling, every cohort member was nominally healthy, though immune exposures that went unrecorded were likely present. The donor tested CMV seropositive and was one of the 289 seropositive cohort members. A peripheral blood sample was collected from each donor, and TCR beta sequencing was performed on peripheral blood mononuclear cells. The Qiagen DNeasy Blood Extraction Kit was used to extract genomic DNA from the blood cell samples. Points on this clone: The target of this receptor is not known. There are no base qualities to consult, and no much larger clone falls within one base.

The CDR3, from cysteine to phenylalanine, totals 20 residues. Solely the CDR3 DNA is kept, with 60 bases framed from the first base. Broader findings and caveats from the paper: For the cohort, immune exposure information was limited to CMV serostatus. Most TCR sequences were observed very rarely across donors, whereas some public TCRs were present in many individuals. The classifier was reported to diagnose cytomegalovirus status with high specificity and sensitivity in both the original cohort and the validation cohort. When HLA alleles, especially DR and DQ, strongly co-occurred, TCR associations were difficult to assign to individual alleles. In a later analysis, some 18,000 TCR beta sequences were associated with specific HLA alleles at a false discovery rate of 0.05. A total of 150 to 200 TCR beta chains were listed by the study as associated with cytomegalovirus. The authors suggested that the approach could potentially be generalized to other disease states and immunological phenotypes. An association between a missense DCLRE1C variant and V-gene and J-gene trimming of TCR beta chains was found in a later genetic analysis and replicated in an independent cohort. Over 15 rarely observed V segments, including chromosome 9 orphons, were excluded from the earlier analysis of approximately 500 of the donors because counts were too low. In a later genetic analysis, fewer N-insertions in productive TCRs were reported among donors in an Asian-associated ancestry cluster than the approximately 630-donor mean. Compared with equally common non-associated chains, HLA-associated TCR beta chains in a later analysis were more clonally expanded and had lower generation probabilities. Broadly in line with IMGT annotations, most TCR beta V segments showed up in productive rearrangements about 87% or about 30% of the time in an earlier analysis of approximately 640 of the donors. Because some donors lacked HLA typing at each locus, the association tests relied only on the typed subset. According to a later analysis, TCR association rates differed among HLA loci, with DRB1 alleles showing the most associated TCRs and HLA-C alleles showing the fewest. In this cohort, only TCR beta chains were sequenced, and detectable features were limited by the absence of alpha or paired-chain data. Several of the top co-occurrence clusters appeared to be linked to parvovirus B19, influenza, CMV and Epstein-Barr virus, according to a later analysis. Correlated functional status among segregating V segments might reflect linkage disequilibrium, but an unknown experimental factor could not be ruled out. A further reported finding was that TCR beta sequences accurately predicted the HLA-A and HLA-B alleles for most subjects in the first cohort. According to a later analysis, most CMV-associated TCR beta chains appeared to be HLA-restricted, and the HLA associations seemed to be driven largely by CMV exposure. Some IMGT-functional V segments, including TRBV6-2 and TRBV6-3, could not be distinguished by the 87-base-pair reads and were therefore excluded. Presence/absence analyses assumed roughly uniform sequencing depth across donors, an assumption that may not hold. A cluster of highly shared sequence variants was judged likely to be a technical artifact of the sequencing pipeline. A few of the identified cytomegalovirus-associated TCR beta chains were confirmed in vitro to be specific for cytomegalovirus antigens.

Library construction relied on the immunoSEQ multiplex PCR assay. The multiplex PCR relied on a mix of 60 forward primers for TCR Vbeta segments and 13 reverse primers for TCR Jbeta segments. The CDR3 region of rearranged TCR beta genes was amplified from genomic DNA by a multiplex PCR assay. The Illumina HiSeq System was used to sequence the amplified TCR beta libraries as 87-base-pair reads. As for the authors' bioinformatics: Across the roughly 700 repertoires, a later analysis counted tens of millions of unique TCR beta chains, around 11 million of which were shared by at least two donors. A nearest-neighbor algorithm error-corrected the raw reads and collapsed the reads into unique sequences, merging closely related sequences to remove PCR and sequencing errors. V, D and J gene segments were assigned by aligning CDR3 sequences to IMGT reference sequences. For a sequence to be retained, a match of at least six nucleotides was required to both a V gene segment and a J gene segment. Rearrangements were classified as productive when the CDR3 lacked stop codons and remained in frame with V and J, and all other rearrangements were classified as non-productive. CDR3 was defined by IMGT convention, running from the second conserved V-encoded cysteine to the conserved J-encoded phenylalanine. The earlier analysis of some 600 of the donors excluded sequences that lacked an unambiguous match to a single V gene segment. An earlier analysis of 587 of the donors classified V segments as functional when productive rearrangements were above 56.7% and as segregating when the standard deviation between donors was above 5%. A statistical classification framework was developed to diagnose cytomegalovirus status using the catalog of TCR beta chain sequences. A later analysis assigned V and J genes by comparing TCR nucleotide sequences with IMGT/GENE-DB human TR gene sequences. In a later analysis, CDR3 sequences and most-parsimonious VDJ recombination scenarios were assigned using the TCRdist pipeline. In a later analysis, each TCR beta chain was defined by its CDR3 amino acid sequence together with its V-gene family, and reads lacking a unique V-gene family were excluded. A later analysis removed roughly 590 highly shared, low-generation-probability nucleotide sequences to deal with suspected cross-contamination and a sequencing artifact. In a later analysis, a clonal expansion index for each public chain was calculated from normalized within-repertoire ranks of inferred template counts. In a later analysis, generation probabilities were computed with a VDJ recombination model fitted to out-of-frame rearrangements, and the resulting probabilities were checked against IGoR. Hypergeometric tests were used in a later analysis to score TCR-TCR, TCR-HLA and TCR-CMV co-occurrence, with a repertoire-size bias correction applied to the TCR pairs. A later analysis estimated false discovery rates by permuting HLA or CMV assignments 20 times. In a later analysis, co-occurring TCRs were grouped using DBSCAN, and TCRdist sequence similarity was added for clustering within HLA-allele-positive subsets. Repertoires with fewer than 30,000 or more than 120,000 public chains, plus five repertoires with anomalous nucleotide sharing, were excluded from co-occurrence clustering. Drawn from immuneACCESS, this table holds only the in-frame rearrangements with V and J called that TCRdb kept. Clones are partly lost; checked studies trace under half to an unresolved V gene and leave the rest unexplained. V and J calls and clone size follow that table, whereas D and trimming were derived from the DNA. The sample includes 100,000 or so clones, with more than 75% observed a single time. 10% to 15% of the sample is taken by the ten largest.

The rearrangement joined TRBV21-1 to TRBJ2-7; the D call in the table, TRBD2, was not verified against the DNA. TRBV21-1 is reported as a pseudogene. What was sequenced was PBMCs. The TCR was taken from a woman aged 40 to 50 in good health and CMV-seropositive. Read as DNA, the sequence is TGTGCCAGCAGCAAAGACGCGGGGACTAGCGGGGGGAAAGACTCCTACGAGCAGTACTTC. The encoded protein is CASSKDAGTSGGKDSYEQYF.